These 9 T cell receptor beta chains originate from one sample sequenced in a study of OX40 agonist ivuxolimab in advanced cancers. Profiled with immunoSEQ multiplex PCR; TCRdb holds only in-frame clones, not every one. The sample includes about 62,000 clones, roughly 85% of them seen just once. The sample here was CD4+ or CD8+ T cells sorted from blood, taken in a trial of the OX40 agonist ivuxolimab. Receptors were obtained from an adult with an advanced solid tumor such as melanoma, head and neck, liver or kidney cancer.

This chain links TRBV29-1 with TRBJ2-7; no definite D call. Looked up from germline, CDR1 is SQVTM and CDR2 is ANQGSEA. Trimming cost V 7 bases and J 5 bases, with 15 bases left between them. The CDR3 consists of 12 residues. CDR3 sequence reads: CSAVGSVHEQYF. CDR3 nucleotides: TGCAGCGCTGTAGGGTCAGTCCACGAGCAGTACTTC.

This sequence joins TRBV28 and TRBJ1-3; a weak D match, TRBD1 (6 bases). Between the trimmed V and J ends, which lost 6 bases and 0 bases, there was a span of 9 bases. The CDR3 loop spans 14 amino acids. Germline-derived CDR1 and CDR2 are MDHEN and SYDVKM. In nucleotides, the CDR3 is TGTGCCAGCAGCCGGACAGCCTCTGGAAACACCATATATTTT. Translation gives CASSRTASGNTIYF.

The V and J genes are TRBV11-2 and TRBJ2-1; 9 nucleotides line up with TRBD1. The junction had 13 bases not matched to a gene; V was cut back by 5 bases and J by 8 bases. The CDR3 is made up of 16 amino acids. In germline, CDR1 is SGHAT, CDR2 FQNNGV. The CDR3 region is CASSRPSGTGIYEQFF. The CDR3 nucleotides are TGTGCCAGCAGCCGACCCTCTGGGACAGGGATCTATGAGCAGTTCTTC.

The V gene is TRBV27, the J gene TRBJ1-5, with a weak D call TRBD1 (6 bases). Trimming cost V 11 bases and J 4 bases, with 27 bases left between them. This CDR3 has 17 residues. Germline CDR1 and CDR2: MNHEY and SMNVEV (reference sequence). The CDR3 spells CASRPAGVSPQNQPQHF. The CDR3 bases are TGTGCCTCACGCCCGGCAGGGGTCTCCCCACAGAATCAGCCCCAGCATTTT.

This chain joins TRBV10-1 and TRBJ2-5; 13 nucleotides match TRBD2. Germline V gene data show CDR1 as WNHNN and CDR2 as SYGVQD (reference sequence). J was trimmed by 2 bases and V by 2 bases; bases with no gene match: 2. This CDR3 comprises 16 residues. CDR3 in amino acids: CASSEGTSGAQETQYF. The CDR3, as DNA: TGCGCCAGCAGTGAGGGGACTAGCGGGGCGCAAGAGACCCAGTACTTC.

This sequence joins TRBV7-2 and TRBJ1-3; D not resolved. Trimming took off 8 bases at V and 0 bases at J, with 8 bases between the two ends. The CDR3 loop spans 13 amino acids. CDR1 SGHTA and CDR2 FQGNSA come from the germline V gene. The CDR3 reads CASGRTSGNTIYF. The CDR3, as DNA: TGTGCCAGCGGACGCACCTCTGGAAACACCATATATTTT.

The rearrangement joins TRBV29-1 to TRBJ2-4, with 13 bases lining up with TRBD2. Germline CDR1 is SQVTM and CDR2 is ANQGSEA. With V trimmed by 2 bases and J by 5 bases, 6 bases remained unmatched. The CDR3 contains 16 residues. CDR3 sequence: CSVERLAGGAENIQYF. CDR3 DNA sequence: TGCAGCGTTGAAAGACTAGCGGGGGGTGCAGAAAACATTCAGTACTTC.

The V and J genes are TRBV7-3 and TRBJ1-5; the match to TRBD1 covers 8 bases. CDR3 length: 19 residues. V lost 5 bases, J lost 0 bases, and 15 bases stayed unmatched. CDR1 is SGHTA, CDR2 FQGTGA, per germline. CDR3 sequence (DNA): TGTGCCAGCAGCCAAGACTACCCTCAGGGGGCCGTTAGCAATCAGCCCCAGCATTTT. Its protein is CASSQDYPQGAVSNQPQHF.

V and J are TRBV28 and TRBJ2-5; 11 bases map to TRBD2. Germline lookup yields CDR1 MDHEN and CDR2 SYDVKM. CDR3 length: 15 amino acids. J was trimmed by 2 bases and V by 5 bases; bases with no gene match: 4. The CDR3 loop is CASSPRLAGQETQYF. The CDR3 nucleotides read TGTGCCAGCAGTCCCAGACTAGCGGGGCAAGAGACCCAGTACTTC.